One T cell receptor (beta chain) is described in this entry. This clonotype was seen a few times. Its antigen is not yet known. Nothing much larger sits one base from this clone, and base qualities are not available. The data were obtained in a study of T cell repertoires in cytomegalovirus infection (dated 2019 in TCRdb). Regarding the study in general: Alongside well-studied HLA-B-restricted epitopes, the peptide stimulations were aimed at recently identified HLA-C-restricted CMV epitopes, whose presentation resists viral immunomodulation. The HLA type of each donor mattered for the analysis, because public TCR beta signatures pointed to carriage of CMV infection along with the matching HLA type.

The paper as a whole reports these results and caveats: The ex vivo response was dominated by HLA-C-restricted CMV-specific TCR beta clonotypes, which also provided the single most frequent clonotype in two of eight donors. Cumulative frequency of public TCR beta family members discriminated carriers of CMV infection plus the relevant HLA type in this cohort and an independent roughly 330-donor cohort.

What this sample's treatment or condition label stands for: in vitro stimulation with specific CMV peptide epitopes to enrich CMV-specific T cells. Sequencing relied on an Illumina HiSeq 1500. The public reads were run again by TCRdb, first through fastp at Q25 and then through MiXCR, and only productive beta chains were kept. CDR3 protein sequences are deduplicated, and each keeps its most common genes and DNA. This sample lists roughly 220,000 distinct CDR3 sequences; roughly 34% were detected once. 55% to 60% of the sample belongs to the ten largest clones. Source: CD8+ T cells from cultured PBMCs, taken from culture after CMV antigen stimulation. The TCR sequence derives from a human donor in good health (CMV status not recorded). Some clones in this sample may be carry-over from other donors' samples.

The CDR3 loop reads CASSLDRVAGGPKTQYF. At the DNA level, the sequence is TGTGCCAGCAGCTTAGATCGTGTAGCGGGGGGGCCAAAGACCCAGTACTTC. Rearrangement joined TRBV11-2 to TRBJ2-5, with 11 middle bases fitting TRBD2. After removal of 0 bases from V and 6 bases from J, the junction retains 9 bases not matched to a gene. According to the germline V gene, CDR1 reads SGHAT and CDR2 reads FQNNGV. The CDR3 numbers 17 residues from cysteine through phenylalanine. Left in the record is the CDR3 DNA by itself, 51 bases read in frame from the first base.